Reported below is one T cell receptor beta chain. Seattle participants joined during active infection and were tracked over time. This entry belongs to a study of blood T cell repertoires in COVID-19. About the study: Spain, Italy and the United States supplied samples that represented acute and convalescent COVID-19. PBMCs, B-cell-depleted T cells, or T cells were the source of the cDNA or gDNA that made up the material.

Per the original methods: Researchers report that nucleated cell counts were estimated from reference gene primer amplification. Assay: immunoSEQ multiplex PCR; the TCRdb copy retains only in-frame clones and omits some. The V and J calls and clone size come from that table; D and trimming were worked out from the DNA. The repertoire includes about 430,000 clones, roughly 90% of them detected once, and 0.65% to 1% sits in the top ten. Deletions cut 0 bases from V and 0 bases from J, with 12 bases between. In germline, CDR1 is SGHAT, CDR2 FQNNGV. This CDR3 is 17 amino acids long. This chain connects TRBV11-2 to TRBJ1-3; D unresolved. The sample was peripheral blood. This TCR came from a man aged 18 to 30 with COVID-19, enrolled during active disease. The CDR3 region has the DNA TGTGCCAGCAGCTTAGAATTCGGAGAAAGCTCTGGAAACACCATATATTTT. Its translation is CASSLEFGESSGNTIYF. The full variable domain, completed using reference TRBV11-2 and TRBJ1-3, is EAGVAQSPRYKIIEKRQSVAFWCNPISGHATLYWYQQILGQGPKLLIQFQNNGVVDDSQLPKDRFSAERLKGVDSTLKIQPAKLEDSAVYLCASSLEFGESSGNTIYFGEGSWLTVV.